This paragraph reports one T cell receptor (beta chain). Its antigen remains unidentified. No base qualities exist here, and no much larger clone lies one base off it. This sample was included in a study of cytomegalovirus exposure and HLA in healthy donors (dated 2017 in TCRdb). In the study overall: A later analysis indicated that the 120 validation repertoires were generated on the platform also employed for the approximately 700 repertoires of the first cohort. To predict cytomegalovirus infection status, the study brought together high-throughput TCR immunosequencing, statistical association of individual TCRs with disease status, and machine learning. In addition to the first cohort of roughly 700 subjects, a separate validation cohort of approximately 110 different subjects was used. The aim of the study was to test whether cataloging public T cell receptors could identify signatures of past pathogen exposure.

The V and J ends are trimmed by 0 bases and 0 bases, leaving 9 bases between them. The cysteine opens and the phenylalanine closes a CDR3 of 16 amino acids. Only the CDR3 region is kept as DNA, spanning 48 bases read in frame from base 1. The germline V gene yields SGHTA for CDR1 and FQGTGA for CDR2. The library came from the immunoSEQ multiplex PCR assay. Per the authors' processing: A statistical classification framework was built for diagnosing cytomegalovirus status from the catalog of TCR beta chain sequences. TCRdb re-hosts the immuneACCESS table, in-frame sequences only. Its copies lack some clones; in the studies checked, an unresolved V gene accounts for under half of them, and the cause for the rest is not known. For V, J and clone size, that table is used; D and trimming come from the DNA. Within this sample are 40,000 to 55,000 clones, with 80% to 95% of them counted one time only. The ten most abundant clones make up more than 2% of the sample.

General findings and caveats noted by the study authors: A total of 150 to 200 TCR beta chains were listed by the study as associated with cytomegalovirus. A later analysis lacked HLA typing for the validation cohort, so it scored co-occurrence in that cohort across all 120 repertoires. A later analysis found that TCRs clustered in the first cohort also tended to co-occur in the 120 or so validation repertoires, with approximately 95% of cluster scores above 0. Across donors, most TCR sequences were observed very rarely, whereas some public TCRs were present in many individuals. A few of the identified cytomegalovirus-associated TCR beta chains were confirmed in vitro to be specific for cytomegalovirus antigens. The authors suggested that the approach could potentially be generalized to other disease states and immunological phenotypes. The classifier was reported to diagnose cytomegalovirus status with high specificity and sensitivity in both the original cohort and the validation cohort.

The donors belonged to the validation cohort of around 110 subjects, which was separate from the 666-subject first cohort. The sequence was collected from a woman aged 18-29 years in good health and CMV-seronegative. The chain employs TRBV7-3 and TRBJ2-1; the D gene assignment is ambiguous. The specimen was PBMCs. CDR3 sequence: CASSLTAESSYNEQFF. The nucleotide sequence is given as TGTGCCAGCAGCTTAACGGCGGAGAGCTCCTACAATGAGCAGTTCTTC.